The entry that follows covers one TCR beta chain sequence. The CDR3 loop spans 15 amino acids. V was pared by 6 bases and J by 2 bases, with 9 bases of the junction left unmatched. The germline gives CDR1 MNHEY, CDR2 SMNVEV (reference sequence). Clones were sequenced by immunoSEQ multiplex PCR, and TCRdb holds only the in-frame ones, with some missing. The table lists 40,000 to 60,000 clones, around 80% of them singletons. This sample was taken from a study of early stage breast cancer tumors. Sequenced material: blood. V gene TRBV27 combines with J gene TRBJ2-5, with 7 bases fitting TRBD1. This TCR was sampled from a person aged 35-49 years with breast cancer. The CDR3 region is CASRKRTGIQETQYF. Written as DNA, the CDR3 is TGTGCCAGCAGGAAGAGGACAGGTATACAAGAGACCCAGTACTTC.